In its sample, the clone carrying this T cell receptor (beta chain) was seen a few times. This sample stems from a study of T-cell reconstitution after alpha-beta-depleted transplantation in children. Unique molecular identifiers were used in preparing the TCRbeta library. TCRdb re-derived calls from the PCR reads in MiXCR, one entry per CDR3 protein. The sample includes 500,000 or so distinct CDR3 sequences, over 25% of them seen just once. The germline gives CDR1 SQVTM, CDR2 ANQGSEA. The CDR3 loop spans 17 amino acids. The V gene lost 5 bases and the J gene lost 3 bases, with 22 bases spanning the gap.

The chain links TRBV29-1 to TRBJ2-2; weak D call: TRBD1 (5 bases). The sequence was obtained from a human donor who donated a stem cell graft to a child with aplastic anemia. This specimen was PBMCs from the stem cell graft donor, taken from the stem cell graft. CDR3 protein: CSVPLQSTRVDTGELFF. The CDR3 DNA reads TGCAGCGTTCCTCTCCAGTCAACCAGGGTGGACACCGGGGAGCTGTTTTTT.